This T cell receptor beta chain was identified during a study of neoadjuvant anti-PD-1 for oral cavity cancer. Across the study: Non-progressing patients received a fourth nivolumab dose near day 43, then surgery on days 50-56. Study observations and caveats: Pretreatment Treg/Th17 ratio correlated inversely with post-treatment tumor clonality. Post-nivolumab, blood T cell clonality was significantly elevated in non-responders.

Blood libraries mostly used roughly 0.5 ug genomic DNA, six replicates each. Profiled with immunoSEQ multiplex PCR; TCRdb holds only in-frame clones, not every one. The sample holds around 14,000 clones, 60% to 75% seen once. Concerning this clone itself: Its cognate antigen is unknown.

This receptor was taken from a person aged 40 to 85 with oral cavity squamous cell carcinoma. The sample in question was PBMCs, obtained before nivolumab (anti-PD-1) treatment.

For the CDR3, the DNA is TGTGCCAGCAGTTTGCCCGGGAGAACAGATACGCAGTATTTT. Translating it yields CASSLPGRTDTQYF. The rearrangement uses TRBV27 and TRBJ2-3; a possible D gene is TRBD2 (6 bases). V shed 3 bases and J shed 3 bases, with 10 bases lying between them. In germline, CDR1 is MNHEY, CDR2 SMNVEV (reference sequence). The CDR3 length is 14 residues.